Sequencing of this T cell receptor beta chain was carried out in a study of T cell responses to AZD1222 COVID-19 vaccine. General study results and limits: Only five or six AZD1222 recipients tested seropositive at baseline. In the spike-specific TCR repertoire, nearly half reportedly target unmutated variant regions. The donors showed a predominance of white British ancestry and of females, with possible underestimation of clonal diversity. Scientists sampled the repertoires only once the peak T cell response had passed.

Clones were sequenced by immunoSEQ multiplex PCR, and TCRdb holds only the in-frame ones, with some missing. In the table there are about 120,000 clones, roughly 85% of which are singletons. The table lists this clone with a few counts. Its target is unknown. Trimming pared 2 bases from V and 5 bases from J, leaving 12 bases between. The germline V gene has CDR1 SGHVS and CDR2 FQNEAQ. This CDR3 has 14 residues. The sequencing used peripheral blood, collected on day 0 of AZD1222 vaccination. This TCR derives from an adult in good health. The rearrangement joins TRBV7-8 to TRBJ1-2; D might be TRBD1 (5 bases). CDR3 DNA sequence: TGTGCCAGCAGCTTAAAGGCGGGGGTTTATGGCTACACCTTC. This gives the protein CASSLKAGVYGYTF.